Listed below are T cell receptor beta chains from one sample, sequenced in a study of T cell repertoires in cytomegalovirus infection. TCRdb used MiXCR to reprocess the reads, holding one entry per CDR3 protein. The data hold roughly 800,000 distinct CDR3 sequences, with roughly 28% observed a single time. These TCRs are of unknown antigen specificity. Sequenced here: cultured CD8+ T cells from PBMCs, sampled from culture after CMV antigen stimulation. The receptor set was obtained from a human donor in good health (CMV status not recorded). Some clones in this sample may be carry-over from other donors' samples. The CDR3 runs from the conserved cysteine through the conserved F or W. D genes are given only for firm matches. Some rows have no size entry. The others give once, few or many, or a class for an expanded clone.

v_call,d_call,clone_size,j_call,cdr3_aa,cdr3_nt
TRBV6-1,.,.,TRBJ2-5,CASSEAAVGHKTQYF,TGTGCCAGCAGTGAAGCAGCGGTTGGCCATAAGACCCAGTACTTC
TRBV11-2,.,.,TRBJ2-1,CATNLRVDPYNEQFF,TGTGCCACCAACCTCAGGGTAGACCCCTACAATGAGCAGTTCTTC
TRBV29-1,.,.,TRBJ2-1,CSVDRGQDNEQFF,TGCAGCGTTGACAGGGGACAAGACAATGAGCAGTTCTTC
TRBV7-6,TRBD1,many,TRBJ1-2,CASSLDPWDRVDGYTF,TGTGCCAGCAGCTTAGATCCTTGGGACAGGGTCGATGGCTACACCTTC
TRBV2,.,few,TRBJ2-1,CASSEGRMIF,TGTGCCAGCAGTGAGGGCCGCATGATCTTC
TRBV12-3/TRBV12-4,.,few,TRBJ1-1,CASMGLETGGYMNTEAFF,TGTGCCAGCATGGGGTTAGAGACCGGCGGGTACATGAACACTGAAGCTTTCTTT
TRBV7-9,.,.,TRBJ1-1,CASAQGRATEAFF,TGTGCCAGCGCCCAGGGACGGGCCACTGAAGCTTTCTTT
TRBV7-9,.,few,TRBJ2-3,CASSFGTASLDTQYF,TGTGCCAGCAGCTTCGGGACGGCGTCTTTAGATACGCAGTATTTT
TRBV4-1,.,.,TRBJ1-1,CASSQAPDRTLNTEAFF,TGCGCCAGCAGCCAAGCCCCAGACAGGACGTTGAACACTGAAGCTTTCTTT
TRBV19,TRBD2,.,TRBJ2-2,CASSTIAGGKTGELFF,TGTGCCAGTAGTACCATAGCGGGGGGCAAAACCGGGGAGCTGTTTTTT
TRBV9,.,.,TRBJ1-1,CASSVEPENTEAFF,TGTGCCAGCAGCGTAGAGCCTGAGAACACTGAAGCTTTCTTT
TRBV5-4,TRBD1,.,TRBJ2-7,CASSLAPGQTGEQYF,TGTGCCAGCAGCTTGGCCCCGGGACAGACCGGCGAGCAGTACTTC
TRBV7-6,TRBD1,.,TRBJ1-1,CASSQRGQGVTEAFF,TGTGCCAGCAGCCAACGAGGACAGGGAGTCACTGAAGCTTTCTTT
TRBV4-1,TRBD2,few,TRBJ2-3,CASQIAGATDTQYF,TGCGCCAGTCAAATAGCGGGGGCCACAGATACGCAGTATTTT
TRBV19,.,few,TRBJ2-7,CASSIARRREQYF,TGTGCCAGTAGTATCGCCCGCAGGAGGGAGCAGTACTTC
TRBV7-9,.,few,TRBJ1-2,CASSDAGAIHGYTF,TGTGCCAGCAGTGACGCAGGGGCCATCCATGGCTACACCTTC
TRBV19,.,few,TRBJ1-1,CASRTPRGMAEAFF,TGTGCCAGTAGGACCCCTAGGGGGATGGCTGAAGCTTTCTTT
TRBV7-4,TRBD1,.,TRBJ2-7,CASSGYDRGYEQYF,TGTGCCAGCAGCGGATACGACAGGGGCTACGAGCAGTACTTC
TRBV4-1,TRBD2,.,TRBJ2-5,CASSPLTGTSGGANRETQYF,TGCGCCAGCAGCCCCCTAACCGGGACTAGCGGGGGGGCAAATAGAGAGACCCAGTACTTC
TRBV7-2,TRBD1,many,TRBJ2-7,CASSLADRGHYEQYF,TGTGCCAGCAGCTTAGCCGACAGGGGGCACTACGAGCAGTACTTC
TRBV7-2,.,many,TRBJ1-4,CASSLNSIATNEKLFF,TGTGCCAGCAGCTTAAACAGTATTGCAACTAATGAAAAACTGTTTTTT
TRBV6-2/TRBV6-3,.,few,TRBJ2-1,CASSYLNGYNEQFF,TGTGCCAGCAGTTACTTAAACGGGTATAATGAGCAGTTCTTC
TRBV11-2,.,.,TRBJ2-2,CASSKEGDRELFF,TGTGCCAGCAGCAAAGAGGGGGATCGGGAGCTGTTTTTT
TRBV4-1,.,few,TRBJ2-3,CASSQEKRPGPDTQYF,TGCGCCAGCAGCCAAGAGAAGCGCCCCGGACCAGATACGCAGTATTTT
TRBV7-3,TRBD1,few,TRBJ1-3,CASSFSSATGDPGNTIYF,TGTGCCAGCAGCTTTTCCTCCGCTACAGGGGACCCTGGAAACACCATATATTTT
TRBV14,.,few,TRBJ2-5,CASSQDWADQETQYF,TGTGCCAGCAGCCAAGATTGGGCAGACCAAGAGACCCAGTACTTC
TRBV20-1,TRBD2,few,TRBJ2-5,CSARDNRGDSQETQYF,TGCAGTGCTAGAGATAACCGGGGGGACTCCCAAGAGACCCAGTACTTC
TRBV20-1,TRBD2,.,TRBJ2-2,CSARERTSGGSGRELFF,TGCAGTGCTAGAGAGAGGACTAGCGGGGGATCAGGGAGGGAGCTGTTTTTT
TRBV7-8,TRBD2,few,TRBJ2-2,CASSLELAGGTGELFF,TGTGCCAGCAGCTTAGAACTAGCGGGGGGGACCGGGGAGCTGTTTTTT
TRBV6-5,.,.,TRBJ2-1,CASTVRGMPSSYNEQFF,TGTGCCAGCACGGTGCGGGGTATGCCAAGCTCCTACAATGAGCAGTTCTTC
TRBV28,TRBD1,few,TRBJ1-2,CASSSDRALANYGYTF,TGTGCCAGCAGCTCCGACAGGGCCCTAGCTAACTATGGCTACACCTTC
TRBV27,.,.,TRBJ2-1,CASSFDSSYNEQFF,TGTGCCAGCAGTTTTGATAGCTCCTACAATGAGCAGTTCTTC
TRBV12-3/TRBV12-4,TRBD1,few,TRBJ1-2,CAARGAGAGGYTF,TGTGCTGCCAGGGGGGCGGGGGCCGGTGGCTACACCTTC
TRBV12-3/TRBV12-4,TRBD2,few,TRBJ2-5,CASSSFGGEETQYF,TGTGCCAGCAGCTCCTTCGGGGGGGAGGAGACCCAGTACTTC
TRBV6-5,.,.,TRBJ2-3,CASSYTTGGDTQYF,TGTGCCAGCAGTTACACCACCGGGGGAGATACGCAGTATTTT
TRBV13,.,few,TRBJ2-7,CASSPPTGTKEQYF,TGTGCCAGCAGCCCTCCGACAGGTACTAAGGAGCAGTACTTC
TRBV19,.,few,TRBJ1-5,CASSIRQFSNQPQHF,TGTGCCAGTAGTATTCGACAGTTCAGTAATCAGCCCCAGCATTTT
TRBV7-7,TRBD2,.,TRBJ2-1,CATAGGPYNEQFF,TGTGCTACCGCGGGGGGACCCTACAATGAGCAGTTCTTC
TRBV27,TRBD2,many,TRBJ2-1,CASTATSGTSVLRQFF,TGTGCCAGCACCGCGACTTCCGGGACTAGCGTTCTGAGGCAGTTCTTC
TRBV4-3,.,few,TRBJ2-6,CASSQGLVGANVLTF,TGCGCCAGCAGCCAAGGCCTGGTAGGGGCCAACGTCCTGACTTTC
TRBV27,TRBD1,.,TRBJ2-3,CASSTGGAAFPGERITDTQYF,TGTGCCAGCAGTACAGGGGGCGCGGCCTTCCCAGGGGAGAGAATCACAGATACGCAGTATTTT
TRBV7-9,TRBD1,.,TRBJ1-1,CASSRGGANEAFF,TGTGCCAGCAGCCGAGGGGGCGCGAATGAAGCTTTCTTT
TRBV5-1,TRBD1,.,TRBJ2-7,CASSPSGTGVLEQYF,TGCGCCAGCAGCCCTTCCGGGACAGGGGTTCTCGAGCAGTACTTC
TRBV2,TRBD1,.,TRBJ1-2,CAIWESTGGHYGYTF,TGTGCCATCTGGGAATCCACAGGGGGACACTATGGCTACACCTTC
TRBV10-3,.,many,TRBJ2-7,CAISRILRQDSSYEQYF,TGTGCCATCAGTCGCATTCTAAGACAGGACAGCTCCTACGAGCAGTACTTC
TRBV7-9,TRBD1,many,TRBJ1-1,CASSTRTGRNTEAFF,TGTGCCAGCAGCACCCGGACAGGGCGGAACACTGAAGCTTTCTTT